Each of the 7 T cell receptor beta chains below was sequenced from the same sample in a study of blood T cell repertoires in COVID-19. Sequencing was performed with immunoSEQ multiplex PCR; in TCRdb, only in-frame clones are kept and a portion is missing. This repertoire shows around 230,000 clones, approximately 86% found once; its top ten account for 3% to 4%. The sequencing sample was made of PBMCs or T cells enriched from blood (not recorded which). These TCRs come from a woman aged 40 to 49 with acute COVID-19.

The chain recombines TRBV5-1 with TRBJ2-1; 9 bases are a match to TRBD1. The CDR3 consists of 16 residues. J lost 5 bases, V lost 4 bases, and 10 bases had no gene match. From germline, CDR1 is SGHRS and CDR2 YFSETQ. Here the CDR3 DNA reads TGCGCCAGCAGCGCGAAGGCGACAGGGGGAAACAATGAGCAGTTCTTC. Protein sequence: CASSAKATGGNNEQFF. Variable domain in full (rest from reference TRBV5-1 and TRBJ2-1): KAGVTQTPRYLIKTRGQQVTLSCSPISGHRSVSWYQQTPGQGLQFLFEYFSETQRNKGNFPGRFSGRQFSNSRSEMNVSTLELGDSALYLCASSAKATGGNNEQFFGPGTRLTVL.

This rearrangement joins TRBV27 to TRBJ2-1; TRBD2 is a possible D gene (6 bases). CDR3 length: 13 residues. Trimming shortened V by 8 bases and J by 5 bases, and 13 bases separated the two germline ends. CDR1 and CDR2 from the germline V gene are MNHEY and SMNVEV (reference sequence). The CDR3 bases are TGTGCCAGCGCCGGCGGGGTTAACAATGAGCAGTTCTTC. Amino acid sequence: CASAGGVNNEQFF.

The chain has TRBV5-4 and TRBJ2-2, with D possibly TRBD1 on 6 matching bases. Trimming pared 5 bases from V and 1 base from J, leaving 6 bases between. The CDR3 is 13 residues long. Germline V gives CDR1 SGHNT, CDR2 YYREEE (reference sequence). CDR3 bases: TGTGCCAGCAGGACAGGGAACACCGGGGAGCTGTTTTTT. Its protein is CASRTGNTGELFF.

This chain joins TRBV5-1 and TRBJ1-3; a weak D match, TRBD1 (6 bases). Germline lookup yields CDR1 SGHRS and CDR2 YFSETQ. Trimming took 4 bases from V and 2 from J, leaving 16 bases between them. CDR3 length equals 16 residues. In nucleotides, the CDR3 is TGCGCCAGCAGCCCAGGGACAAATTTTCCTGGAAACACCATATATTTT. This gives the protein CASSPGTNFPGNTIYF.

The chain couples TRBV9 to TRBJ2-1; 8 bases fit TRBD1. This CDR3 region has 16 residues. CDR1 is SGDLS, CDR2 YYNGEE, per germline. The V gene end was trimmed by 2 bases and the J gene end by 4 bases; junction bases not matched to a gene: 8. This chain's CDR3 is CASSVPRQGTYNEQFF. The CDR3 nucleotides read TGTGCCAGCAGCGTCCCCCGACAGGGGACATACAATGAGCAGTTCTTC.

The genes are TRBV14 and TRBJ1-2; tentative D call: TRBD1 (6 bases). CDR3 length: 13 amino acids. The germline CDR1 and CDR2 sequences are SGHDN and FVKESK. V was clipped by 2 bases and J by 4 bases, with 8 bases between them. CDR3 in DNA: TGTGCCAGCAGCCAACTAGGGGGCTATGGCTACACCTTC. This encodes CASSQLGGYGYTF.

The chain is built from TRBV19 and TRBJ1-4; 8 bases match TRBD1. Germline assignment: CDR1 LNHDA and CDR2 SQIVND (reference sequence). J lost 5 bases, V lost 6 bases, and 8 bases had no gene match. The CDR3 spans 15 residues. CDR3 bases: TGTGCCAGTAGCAACCCCGGGACAGGAAATGAAAAACTGTTTTTT. Its translation: CASSNPGTGNEKLFF.